This TCR beta chain stems from a study of neurological immune-mediated disorders. Notes on the study in general: HTLV-1-associated myelopathy showed the most TCR clonal expansion; multiple sclerosis the least, below healthy controls.

The CDR3 sequence is 13 residues long. V lost 6 bases, J lost 4 bases, and 12 bases lay in between. The V gene's germline CDR1 is MDHEN and CDR2 SYDVKM. cDNA synthesis was performed by 5'RACE with 10-nucleotide random UMIs. From 15-18 subjects, each sequencing run yielded over 170 million TCR-beta sequences. In TCRdb, the 5' RACE reads were re-called with MiXCR into one record per CDR3 protein. The sample contains fewer than 35,000 distinct CDR3 sequences, over 3% of which appear only once. This clonotype occurred many times. Its antigen is as yet unknown. The chain joins TRBV28 to TRBJ2-5; no reliable D call. This receptor was identified in a woman aged 25-40 years with multiple sclerosis. Sequencing was performed on PBMCs. The CDR3 loop reads CASREGKRETQYF. The CDR3 DNA follows: TGTGCCAGCAGGGAAGGAAAAAGAGAGACCCAGTACTTC.